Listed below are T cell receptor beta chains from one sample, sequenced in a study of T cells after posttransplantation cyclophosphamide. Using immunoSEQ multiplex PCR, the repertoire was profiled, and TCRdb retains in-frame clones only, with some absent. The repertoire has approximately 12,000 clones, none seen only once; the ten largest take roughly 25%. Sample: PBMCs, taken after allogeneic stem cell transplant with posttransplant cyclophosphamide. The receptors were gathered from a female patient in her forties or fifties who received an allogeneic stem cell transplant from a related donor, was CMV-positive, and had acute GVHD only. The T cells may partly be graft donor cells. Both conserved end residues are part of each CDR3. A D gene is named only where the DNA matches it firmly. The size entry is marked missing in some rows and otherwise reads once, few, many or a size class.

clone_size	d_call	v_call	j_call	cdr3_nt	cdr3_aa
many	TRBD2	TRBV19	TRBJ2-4	TGTGCCAGTAGTCCCGCGAGCGGGGGACTAGCCAAAAACATTCAGTACTTC	CASSPASGGLAKNIQYF
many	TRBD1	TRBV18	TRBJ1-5	TGTGCCAGCTCTCCACTCGGGACAGGGGGCGCGGGCAATCAGCCCCAGCATTTT	CASSPLGTGGAGNQPQHF
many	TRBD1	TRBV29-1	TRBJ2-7	TGCAGCGTTGGGGGACAGGGTGGCGACGAGCAGTACTTC	CSVGGQGGDEQYF
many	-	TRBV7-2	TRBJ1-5	TGTGCCAGCAGCTTCGGGGGAAACCAGCCCCAGCATTTT	CASSFGGNQPQHF
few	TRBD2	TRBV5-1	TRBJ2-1	TGCGCCAGCAGCTTGGCGGGGTGGGAGGGTGAGCAGTTCTTC	CASSLAGWEGEQFF
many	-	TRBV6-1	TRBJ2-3	TGTGCCAGCAGTACTAGCTACGGCACAGATACGCAGTATTTT	CASSTSYGTDTQYF
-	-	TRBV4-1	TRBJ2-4	TGCGCCAGCAGCCGCATGAAACAGGCAGCCAAAAACATTCAGTACTTC	CASSRMKQAAKNIQYF
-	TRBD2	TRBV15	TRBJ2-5	TGTGCCACCAGCAGTCCGCTAGCGGGGCAAGAGACCCAGTACTTC	CATSSPLAGQETQYF
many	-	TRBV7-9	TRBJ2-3	TGTGCCAGCAGTCAGACCAGCGCAGATACGCAGTATTTT	CASSQTSADTQYF
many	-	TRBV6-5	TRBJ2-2	TGTGCCAGCAGTTACGGAGTACTCCGAAACACCGGGGAGCTGTTTTTT	CASSYGVLRNTGELFF
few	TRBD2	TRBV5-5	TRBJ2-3	TGTGCCAGCAGTTATATCACGCCGGGACTAGCGGGGGGGATCGATACGCAGTATTTT	CASSYITPGLAGGIDTQYF
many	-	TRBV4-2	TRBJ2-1	TGTGCCAGCAGCCAAGACGTGAGTGAGCAGTTCTTC	CASSQDVSEQFF
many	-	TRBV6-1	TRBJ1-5	TGTGCCAGCAGTGAGGTAGCGGGTTCAAATCAGCCCCAGCATTTT	CASSEVAGSNQPQHF